The table lists the clone carrying this T cell receptor (beta chain) with a few counts. This CDR3 has 16 residues. CDR1 is MNHEY and CDR2 is SVGAGI in the germline V gene. V lost 2 bases, J lost 4 bases, and 7 bases stayed unmatched. Original analysis: Counts of nucleated cells, estimated from reference gene primer amplification, were obtained. Only in-frame clones appear in the TCRdb table, and some are missing; sequencing was by immunoSEQ multiplex PCR. The V and J calls and clone size were taken over from that table, and D and trimming were inferred from the DNA. The sample contains 75,000 to 95,000 clones, approximately 84% of which appear only once. This record comes from a study of blood T cell repertoires in COVID-19. Study details: COVID-19 samples collected from the United States, Italy and Spain covered acute and convalescent phases. In each case, the material was cDNA or gDNA derived from T cells, B-cell-depleted T cells, or PBMCs.

The TCR sequence derives from a man in his 60s with acute or convalescent COVID-19. The specimen sequenced was peripheral blood. This rearrangement joins TRBV6-5 to TRBJ2-3, with 9 bases matching TRBD2. The CDR3 DNA follows: TGTGCCAGCAGTTACAACCCTAGCGGGGAGGCAGATACGCAGTATTTT. It specifies CASSYNPSGEADTQYF.